This T cell receptor (beta chain) was found in a study of blood T cell repertoires in COVID-19. Overall study: Samples representing acute and convalescent COVID-19 were sourced from the United States, Italy and Spain. The cDNA or gDNA used as material had been derived from T cells, B-cell-depleted T cells, or PBMCs.

The CDR3 contains 14 residues. CDR1 SQVTM and CDR2 ANQGSEA come from the germline V gene. With V trimmed by 3 bases and J by 7 bases, 11 bases remained unmatched. Under the authors' procedure: Reference gene primer amplification gave estimated nucleated cell counts. This table comes from immunoSEQ multiplex PCR, and its TCRdb copy is limited to in-frame clones, with some not included. That table supplies the V and J calls and clone size; D and trimming were determined from the DNA. Of more than 65,000 clones in the sample, 75% to 90% were seen once. The receptor was isolated from an elderly man with acute or convalescent COVID-19. The sample consisted of peripheral blood. J is TRBJ1-2 and V is TRBV29-1; TRBD1 aligns across 7 bases. The CDR3 region is CSVDGGTGDSGYTF. CDR3 nucleotides: TGCAGCGTTGACGGAGGAACAGGGGATAGTGGCTACACCTTC.